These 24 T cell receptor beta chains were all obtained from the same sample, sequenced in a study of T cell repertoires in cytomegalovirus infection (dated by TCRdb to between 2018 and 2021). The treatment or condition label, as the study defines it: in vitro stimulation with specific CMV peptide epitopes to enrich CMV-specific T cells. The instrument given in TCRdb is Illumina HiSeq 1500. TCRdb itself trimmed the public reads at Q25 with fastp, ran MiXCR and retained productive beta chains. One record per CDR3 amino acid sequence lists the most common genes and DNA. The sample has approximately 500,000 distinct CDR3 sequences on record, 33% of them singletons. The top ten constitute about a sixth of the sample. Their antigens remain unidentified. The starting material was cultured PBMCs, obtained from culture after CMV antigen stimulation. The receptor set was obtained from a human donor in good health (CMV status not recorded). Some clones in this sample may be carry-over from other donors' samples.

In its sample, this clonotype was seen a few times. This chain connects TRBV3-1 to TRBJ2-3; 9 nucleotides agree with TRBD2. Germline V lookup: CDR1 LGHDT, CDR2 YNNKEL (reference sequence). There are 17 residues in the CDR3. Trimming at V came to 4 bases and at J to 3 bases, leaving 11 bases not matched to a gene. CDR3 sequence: CASSPSQGSGSTDTQYF. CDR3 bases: TGTGCCAGCAGCCCCTCCCAGGGTAGCGGGAGTACAGATACGCAGTATTTT.

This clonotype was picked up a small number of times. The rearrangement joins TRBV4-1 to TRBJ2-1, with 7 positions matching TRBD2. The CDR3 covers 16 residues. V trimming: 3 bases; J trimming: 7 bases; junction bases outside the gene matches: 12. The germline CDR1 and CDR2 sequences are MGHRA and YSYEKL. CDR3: CASSQRRSAGVNEQFF. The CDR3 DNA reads TGCGCCAGCAGCCAGAGGAGATCGGCGGGAGTAAATGAGCAGTTCTTC.

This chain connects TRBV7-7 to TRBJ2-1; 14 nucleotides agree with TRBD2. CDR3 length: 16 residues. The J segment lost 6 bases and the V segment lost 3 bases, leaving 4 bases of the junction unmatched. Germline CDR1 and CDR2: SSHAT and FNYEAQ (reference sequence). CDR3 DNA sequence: TGTGCCAGCAGCTTGGGGACTAGCGGGAGTGGCAATGAGCAGTTCTTC. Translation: CASSLGTSGSGNEQFF.

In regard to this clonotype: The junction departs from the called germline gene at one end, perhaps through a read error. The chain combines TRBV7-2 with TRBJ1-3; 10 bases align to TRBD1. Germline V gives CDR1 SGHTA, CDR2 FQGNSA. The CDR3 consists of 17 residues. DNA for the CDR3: TGTGCCAGCAGCTCAACCCGGGACAGGGGTTATGGAAACACCACATATTTT. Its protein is CASSSTRDRGYGNTTYF.

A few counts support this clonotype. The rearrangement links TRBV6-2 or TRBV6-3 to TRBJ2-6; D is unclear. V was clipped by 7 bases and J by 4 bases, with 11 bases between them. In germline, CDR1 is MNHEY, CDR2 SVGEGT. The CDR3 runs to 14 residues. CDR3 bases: TGTGCCAGCATTCTAAATACAGGGGCCAACGTCCTGACTTTC. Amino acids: CASILNTGANVLTF.

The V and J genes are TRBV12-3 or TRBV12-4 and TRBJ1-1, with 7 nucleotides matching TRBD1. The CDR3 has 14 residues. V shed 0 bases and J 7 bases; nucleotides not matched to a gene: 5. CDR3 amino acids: CASSLAAGTVEAFF. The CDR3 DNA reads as TGTGCCAGCAGTTTAGCGGCCGGGACAGTTGAAGCTTTCTTT.

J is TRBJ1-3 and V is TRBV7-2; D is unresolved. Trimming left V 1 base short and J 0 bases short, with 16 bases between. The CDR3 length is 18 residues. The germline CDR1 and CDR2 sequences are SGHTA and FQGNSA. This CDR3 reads CASSLGAYPGSSGNTIYF. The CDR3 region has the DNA TGTGCCAGCAGCTTAGGGGCATACCCGGGAAGCTCTGGAAACACCATATATTTT. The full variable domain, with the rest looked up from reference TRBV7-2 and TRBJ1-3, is GAGVSQSPSNKVTEKGKDVELRCDPISGHTALYWYRQSLGQGLEFLIYFQGNSAPDKSGLPSDRFSAERTGGSVSTLTIQRTQQEDSAVYLCASSLGAYPGSSGNTIYFGEGSWLTVV.

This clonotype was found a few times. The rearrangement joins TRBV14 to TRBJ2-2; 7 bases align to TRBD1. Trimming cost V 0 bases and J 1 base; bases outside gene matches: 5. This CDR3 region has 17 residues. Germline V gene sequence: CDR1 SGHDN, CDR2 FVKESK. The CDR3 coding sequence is TGTGCCAGCAGCCAAGATCGGGCAGGGGGGAACACCGGGGAGCTGTTTTTT. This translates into CASSQDRAGGNTGELFF.

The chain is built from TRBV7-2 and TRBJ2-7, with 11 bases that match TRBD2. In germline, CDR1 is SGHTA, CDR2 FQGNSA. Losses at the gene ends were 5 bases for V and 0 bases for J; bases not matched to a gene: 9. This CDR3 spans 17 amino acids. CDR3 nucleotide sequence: TGTGCCAGCAGCCCGGGACTAGCGGATATAAGCTCCTACGAGCAGTACTTC. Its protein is CASSPGLADISSYEQYF.

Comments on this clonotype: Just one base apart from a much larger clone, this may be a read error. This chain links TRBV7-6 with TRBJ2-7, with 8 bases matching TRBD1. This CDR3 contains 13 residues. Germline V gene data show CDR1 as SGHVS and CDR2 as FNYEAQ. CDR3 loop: CDSSHGQGGEQYF. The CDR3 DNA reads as TGTGACAGCAGCCACGGACAGGGCGGCGAGCAGTACTTC.

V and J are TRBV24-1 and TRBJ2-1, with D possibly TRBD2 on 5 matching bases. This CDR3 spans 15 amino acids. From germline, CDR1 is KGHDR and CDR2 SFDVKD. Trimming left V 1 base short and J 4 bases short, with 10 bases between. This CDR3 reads CATSDLGPGYNEQFF. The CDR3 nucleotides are TGTGCCACCAGTGATTTAGGGCCGGGATACAATGAGCAGTTCTTC.

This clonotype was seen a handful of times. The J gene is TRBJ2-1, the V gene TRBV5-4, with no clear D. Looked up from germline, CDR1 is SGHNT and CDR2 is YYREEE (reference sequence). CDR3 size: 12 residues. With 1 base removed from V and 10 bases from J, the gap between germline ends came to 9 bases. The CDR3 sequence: CASSLSQEEQFF. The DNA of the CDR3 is TGTGCCAGCAGCTTGTCTCAGGAAGAGCAGTTCTTC.

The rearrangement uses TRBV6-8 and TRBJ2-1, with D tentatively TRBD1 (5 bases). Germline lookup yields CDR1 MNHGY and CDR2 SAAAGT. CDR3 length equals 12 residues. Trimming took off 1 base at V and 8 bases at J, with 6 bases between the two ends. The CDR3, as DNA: TGTGCCAGCAGTTACTGGGGCCATGAGCAGTTCTTC. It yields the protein CASSYWGHEQFF.

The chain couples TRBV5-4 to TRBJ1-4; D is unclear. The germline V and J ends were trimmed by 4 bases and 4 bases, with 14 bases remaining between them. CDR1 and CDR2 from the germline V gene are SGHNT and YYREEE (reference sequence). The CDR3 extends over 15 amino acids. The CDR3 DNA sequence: TGTGCCAGCAGCAACGCCGGGTCCCGTAATGAAAAACTGTTTTTT. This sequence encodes CASSNAGSRNEKLFF.

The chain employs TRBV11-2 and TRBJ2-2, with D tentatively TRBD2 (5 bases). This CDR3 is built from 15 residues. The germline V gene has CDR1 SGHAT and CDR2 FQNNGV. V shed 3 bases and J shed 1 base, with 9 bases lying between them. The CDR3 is CASSFYRGNTGELFF. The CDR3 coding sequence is TGTGCCAGCAGCTTTTACCGGGGGAACACCGGGGAGCTGTTTTTT.

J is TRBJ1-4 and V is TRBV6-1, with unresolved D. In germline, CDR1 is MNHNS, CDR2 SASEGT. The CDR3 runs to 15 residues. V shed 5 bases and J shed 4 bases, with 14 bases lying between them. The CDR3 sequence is CASSTRADYNEKLFF. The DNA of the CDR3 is TGTGCCAGCAGTACCCGGGCGGACTATAATGAAAAACTGTTTTTT.

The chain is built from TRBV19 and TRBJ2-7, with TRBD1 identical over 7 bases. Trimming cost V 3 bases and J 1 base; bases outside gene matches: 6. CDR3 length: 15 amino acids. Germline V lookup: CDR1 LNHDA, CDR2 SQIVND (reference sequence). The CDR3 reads CASSITTGASYEQYF. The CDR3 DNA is TGTGCCAGTAGTATTACTACAGGGGCGTCCTACGAGCAGTACTTC.

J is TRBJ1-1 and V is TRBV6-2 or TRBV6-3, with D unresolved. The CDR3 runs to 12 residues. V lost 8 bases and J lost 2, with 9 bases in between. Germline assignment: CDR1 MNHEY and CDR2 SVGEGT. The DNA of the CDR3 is TGTGCCAGCCAAACAGATAACACTGAAGCTTTCTTT. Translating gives CASQTDNTEAFF.

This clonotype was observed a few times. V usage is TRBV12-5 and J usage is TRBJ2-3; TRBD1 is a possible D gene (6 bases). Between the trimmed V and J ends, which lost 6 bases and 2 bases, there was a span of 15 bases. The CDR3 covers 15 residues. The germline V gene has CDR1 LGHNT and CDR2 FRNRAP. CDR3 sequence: CASGPGTRNTDTQYF. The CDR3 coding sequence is TGTGCTAGTGGCCCCGGGACAAGAAACACAGATACGCAGTATTTT.

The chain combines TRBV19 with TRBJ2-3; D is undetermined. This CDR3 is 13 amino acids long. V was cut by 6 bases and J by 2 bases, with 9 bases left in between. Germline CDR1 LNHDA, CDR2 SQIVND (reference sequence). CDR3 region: CASRGSLTDTQYF. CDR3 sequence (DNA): TGTGCCAGTAGGGGTTCACTCACAGATACGCAGTATTTT.

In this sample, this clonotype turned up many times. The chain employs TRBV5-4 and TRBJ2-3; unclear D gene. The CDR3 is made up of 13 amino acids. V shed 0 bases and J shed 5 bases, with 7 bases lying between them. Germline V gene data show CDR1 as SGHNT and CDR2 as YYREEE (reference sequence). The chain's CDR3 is CASSLERGDTQYF. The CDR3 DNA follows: TGTGCCAGCAGCTTGGAGAGAGGAGATACGCAGTATTTT.

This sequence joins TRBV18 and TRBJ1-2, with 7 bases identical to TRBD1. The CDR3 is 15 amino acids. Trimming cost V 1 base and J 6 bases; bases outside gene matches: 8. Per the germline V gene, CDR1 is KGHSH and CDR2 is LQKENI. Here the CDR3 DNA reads TGTGCCAGCTCACCACTGACAGGGTACACAAATGGCTACACCTTC. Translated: CASSPLTGYTNGYTF.

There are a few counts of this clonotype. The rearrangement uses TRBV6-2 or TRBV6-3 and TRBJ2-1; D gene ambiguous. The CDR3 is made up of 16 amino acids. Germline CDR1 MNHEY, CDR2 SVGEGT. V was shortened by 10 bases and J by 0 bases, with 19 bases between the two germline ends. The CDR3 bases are TGTGCCACCCTCCTTTCCTTAGCTCCCTCCTACAATGAGCAGTTCTTC. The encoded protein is CATLLSLAPSYNEQFF.

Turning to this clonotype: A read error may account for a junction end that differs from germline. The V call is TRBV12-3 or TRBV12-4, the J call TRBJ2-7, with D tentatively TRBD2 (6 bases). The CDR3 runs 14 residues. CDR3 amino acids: CASRPSSVMGGVSF. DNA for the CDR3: TGTGCCAGCAGACCCTCAAGCGTCATGGGGGGTGTATCCTTC.